The 14 T cell receptor beta chains reported below all come from one sample, sequenced in a study of T cells after yellow fever vaccination. TCRdb re-derived calls from the 5' RACE reads in MiXCR, one entry per CDR3 protein. The data show 360,000 or so distinct CDR3 sequences, around 10% seen once. The source material was PBMCs, sampled on the day of the first yellow fever vaccination. Source of these receptors: a man aged 18 to 30 who received the YFV17D yellow fever vaccine.

This clonotype was observed a few times. The gene calls are TRBV12-3 or TRBV12-4 and TRBJ1-5, with 7 bases lining up with TRBD1. CDR3 length: 14 amino acids. Losses at the gene ends were 4 bases for V and 3 bases for J; bases not matched to a gene: 3. This CDR3 is CASSSTGTNQPQHF. CDR3 bases: TGTGCCAGCAGTTCGACAGGGACCAATCAGCCCCAGCATTTT.

This clonotype showed up many times. The chain is built from TRBV6-5 and TRBJ1-6, with D unresolved. The CDR3 covers 11 residues. Trimming removed 9 bases at V and 12 bases at J, with 12 bases between. Germline values: CDR1 MNHEY, CDR2 SVGAGI. This CDR3 is CARNSYQPLHF. In DNA form, the CDR3 reads TGTGCCAGAAACAGTTACCAACCCCTCCACTTT.

The CDR3 region has the DNA TGCAGTGCTAGAGCCGGGACAGGGGTCGAGCAGTACGTC. This translates into CSARAGTGVEQYV. The chain recombines TRBV20-1 with TRBJ2-7, with TRBD1 identical over 10 bases. Germline assignment: CDR1 DFQATT and CDR2 SNEGSKA (reference sequence). CDR3 length: 13 residues. The trim removed 1 base at V and 6 bases at J, leaving 3 bases unmatched.

There are a few counts of this clonotype. DNA of the CDR3: TGTGCCAGTAGTACCTACGACCTAGAGGTTAGCACAGATACGCAGTATTTT. Translated: CASSTYDLEVSTDTQYF. The chain employs TRBV19 and TRBJ2-3; D uncertain. The CDR3 loop spans 17 amino acids. Germline V lookup: CDR1 LNHDA, CDR2 SQIVND (reference sequence). V lost 4 bases and J lost 0, with 17 bases in between.

This clonotype was observed a few times. Here the CDR3 DNA reads TGTGCCAGCAGCCAAGATTCCGGGGGGGACCAGCCCCAGCATTTT. As protein: CASSQDSGGDQPQHF. The chain links TRBV4-2 to TRBJ1-5; D is perhaps TRBD1 (5 bases). Deletions cut 0 bases from V and 7 bases from J, with 13 bases between. The CDR3 has 15 amino acids. Germline CDR1 reads LGHNA; CDR2 reads YNFKEQ.

Only a few counts were recorded for this clonotype. This chain links TRBV6-6 with TRBJ2-2, with D unclear. V was cut by 7 bases and J by 8 bases, with 11 bases left in between. The CDR3 spans 12 residues. CDR1 and CDR2 from the germline V gene are MNHNY and SVGAGI (reference sequence). CDR3 DNA sequence: TGTGCCAGCACCCTTGGGCAGGGGGAGCTGTTTTTT. It encodes CASTLGQGELFF.

The chain has TRBV7-8 and TRBJ2-7; 7 positions match TRBD2. The CDR3 sequence is 14 residues long. J gave up 0 bases and V 3 bases, and 2 bases lay outside the gene matches. Germline lookup yields CDR1 SGHVS and CDR2 FQNEAQ. DNA of the CDR3: TGTGCCAGCAGCTTCGGGGGGAACTCCTACGAGCAGTACTTC. Amino acid sequence: CASSFGGNSYEQYF.

This clonotype turned up a few times. V usage is TRBV20-1 and J usage is TRBJ1-4, with TRBD1 identical over 9 bases. Trimming cost V 5 bases and J 8 bases; bases outside gene matches: 9. Germline-derived CDR1 and CDR2 are DFQATT and SNEGSKA (reference sequence). The CDR3 extends over 14 amino acids. The CDR3 reads CSAPKTGGDEKLFF. The CDR3 bases are TGCAGTGCTCCCAAGACAGGGGGAGACGAAAAACTGTTTTTT.

This clonotype was counted between two and nine times. CDR3 in amino acids: CASIQGGSVELFF. The CDR3 DNA sequence: TGTGCCAGCATTCAGGGGGGCAGCGTGGAGCTGTTTTTT. This chain uses TRBV6-6 with TRBJ2-2, with D possibly TRBD1 on 7 matching bases. The CDR3 length is 13 residues. Germline V gene sequence: CDR1 MNHNY, CDR2 SVGAGI (reference sequence). Trimming pared 7 bases from V and 10 bases from J, leaving 16 bases between.

This clonotype came up a few times. This chain connects TRBV4-3 to TRBJ2-1; tentatively, D is TRBD1 or TRBD2 (6 bases each). The CDR3 consists of 16 residues. CDR1 is LGHNA, CDR2 YSLEER, per germline. Trimming took off 2 bases at V and 10 bases at J, with 21 bases between the two ends. CDR3 residues: CASSQPGGARGEEQFF. The CDR3 coding sequence is TGCGCCAGCAGCCAACCCGGGGGAGCCAGGGGCGAGGAGCAGTTCTTC.

This clonotype appeared many times. The gene calls are TRBV10-3 and TRBJ1-2; 8 bases are shared with TRBD1. The germline gives CDR1 ENHRY, CDR2 SYGVKD. V was pared by 6 bases and J by 4 bases, with 7 bases of the junction left unmatched. This CDR3 comprises 14 residues. The CDR3 is CAIRDREGAYGYTF. The CDR3 DNA reads as TGTGCCATCAGGGACAGGGAAGGGGCCTATGGCTACACCTTC.

V and J are TRBV7-3 and TRBJ2-3, with D maybe TRBD2 (6 bases). CDR1 and CDR2 (germline): SGHTA, FQGTGA. V dropped 5 bases and J dropped 6 bases, with 18 bases sitting between them. This CDR3 is 15 amino acids long. In DNA, the CDR3 is TGTGCCAGCAGCCCGCTGGGACTCTCCTCGGATACGCAGTATTTT. Protein: CASSPLGLSSDTQYF.

The chain uses TRBV5-8 and TRBJ1-6; D ambiguous. The CDR3 runs to 15 residues. V dropped 3 bases and J dropped 9 bases, with 16 bases sitting between them. Germline CDR1 reads SGHTS; CDR2 reads YDEGEE. Written as DNA, the CDR3 is TGTGCCAGCAGCTCGGTAGCGAAGCAAGGTTCACCCCTCCACTTT. Protein: CASSSVAKQGSPLHF.

This clonotype appeared many times. The V gene is TRBV27, the J gene TRBJ2-7; D is undetermined. Germline V gene data show CDR1 as MNHEY and CDR2 as SMNVEV (reference sequence). Trimming shortened V by 6 bases and J by 0 bases, and 6 bases separated the two germline ends. This CDR3 has 12 residues. CDR3 sequence: CASSRTSYEQYF. In DNA, the CDR3 is TGTGCCAGCAGCCGGACCTCCTACGAGCAGTACTTC.